This is a list of T cell receptor beta chains from one sample in a study of T cells in Graves' hyperthyroidism and ophthalmopathy. MiXCR was run by TCRdb on the multiplex PCR reads, yielding one entry per CDR3 protein. There are around 350,000 distinct CDR3 sequences in the sample; about a sixth occur only once, and about 30% lies in the top ten. Sequencing was done on a sample of blood. These TCRs come from a woman between 18 and 29 years old with Graves' hyperthyroidism that later progressed to Graves' ophthalmopathy. Each CDR3 is given without its conserved first and last residue. The order of the fields is clone size, V gene, CDR3 protein. For some rows the clone size is stated as once, few or many, or as a class when expanded; others skip it.

>many|TRBV6-2/TRBV6-3
ASIPGTGAYEQY
>many|TRBV13
ASQPPRETYNEQF
>many|TRBV15
ATSRGIPGKGGYT
>NA|TRBV27
ASSFAGPTYEQY
>NA|TRBV14
ASSQGSSGIYNEQF
>many|TRBV11-2
ASSSTTGSYQPQH
>few|TRBV29-1
SVVRGHEQY
>many|TRBV6-6
ASSSRHRAKGYEQY
>many|TRBV28
ASSFRVAGGLIYYEQY
>once|TRBV7-2
ASTRDSPNSPLH
>many|TRBV5-6
ASSFTSDNEQF
>NA|TRBV11-1
ASSNPGGAYNEQF
>NA|TRBV3-1
ASSATGTSGNTIY
>many|TRBV2
ASKGGEQETQY
>NA|TRBV27
ASSLGGQGGELF
>many|TRBV28
ASSVLAITVEQY
>many|TRBV28
ASRSGSYNEQF
>many|TRBV7-8
ASSLADRGLWTEAF
>NA|TRBV9
ASSNRGTSYSYNEQF
>NA|TRBV29-1
SVEQGGEDNEQF
>NA|TRBV5-6
ASSFPGQEAYEQY
>many|TRBV30
AWILRAYNEQF
>many|TRBV5-5
ASSLTTSSYEQY
>few|TRBV12-3/TRBV12-4
ASSSRQGSQPQH
>NA|TRBV27
ASSLTTNSPLH
>many|TRBV6-2/TRBV6-3
ASRAGEGSEAF
>NA|TRBV11-2
ASSLGGGLAAYEQY
>NA|TRBV29-1
SVRTGKQTQY
>NA|TRBV7-2
ASSKSRDRGHNEQF
>many|TRBV18
ASSPRSGINEKLF
>NA|TRBV20-1
SARDRGGRTYNEQF
>NA|TRBV6-5
ASSYVAGYNEQF
>NA|TRBV20-1
SARTRDGTSGRTGANVLT
>NA|TRBV5-5
ASSLNARNKAPETEAF
>many|TRBV13
ASSLGLLGQDANEQF
>NA|TRBV19
ASSLSSGRASYEQY
>few|TRBV6-6
ASSYSYRGNYGYT
>NA|TRBV6-1
ASNSRTVGNEQF
>few|TRBV2
ASSELPGTISQPQH
>few|TRBV5-8
ASRPREEGLYEQY
>few|TRBV24-1
ATSDPPTGGGGEKLF
>many|TRBV4-2
ASSQVLVGGDTQY
>NA|TRBV6-1
ASSVGGTSTDTQY
>many|TRBV20-1
SVQLGPRRGTQH
>many|TRBV12-3/TRBV12-4
ASSRTGGETDTQY
>NA|TRBV9
ASSVGESPYEQY
>few|TRBV2
ASSKGLSDYYNEQF
>many|TRBV9
ASSQVGLAVDEQF
>many|TRBV3-1
ASSQRGLLAGGPADTQY